The 15 T cell receptor beta chains reported below all come from one sample, sequenced in a study of control samples from healthy donors and cancer patients. The table came from immunoSEQ multiplex PCR; TCRdb's copy has only in-frame clones and leaves some out. The table includes around 120,000 clones, roughly nine tenths detected once. Specimen: PBMCs. The receptor set was obtained from a woman aged 50 to 60 with colorectal cancer.

The V and J genes are TRBV29-1 and TRBJ1-2; D unclear. Germline values: CDR1 SQVTM, CDR2 ANQGSEA. V was pared by 3 bases and J by 6 bases, with 8 bases between. The CDR3 has 11 amino acids. The chain's CDR3 is CSVEGSDGYTF. CDR3 bases: TGCAGCGTTGAGGGGTCCGATGGCTACACCTTC.

The chain couples TRBV2 to TRBJ2-3, with D possibly TRBD1 on 6 matching bases. This CDR3 comprises 15 residues. V was pared by 5 bases and J by 3 bases, with 15 bases between. CDR1 SNHLY and CDR2 FYNNEI come from the germline V gene. CDR3 sequence: CASSLDSQGTDTQYF. The CDR3 DNA follows: TGTGCCAGCAGTTTAGACAGCCAGGGGACAGATACGCAGTATTTT.

This clone was counted a few times. The chain carries TRBV27 and TRBJ2-7; D is unresolved. Per the germline V gene, CDR1 is MNHEY and CDR2 is SMNVEV (reference sequence). V was trimmed by 6 bases and J by 6 bases, leaving 12 bases between them. This CDR3 is built from 12 residues. The CDR3 nucleotides read TGTGCCAGCAGACCTACGTTAGGCGAGCAGTACTTC. It is translated as CASRPTLGEQYF.

The chain combines TRBV18 with TRBJ2-3, with D uncertain. The CDR3 runs 14 residues. Germline V CDR1 and CDR2: KGHSH, LQKENI. V shed 4 bases and J shed 5 bases, with 13 bases lying between them. CDR3 loop: CASSLGGTEDTQYF. The CDR3 nucleotides are TGTGCCAGCTCACTTGGCGGTACCGAAGATACGCAGTATTTT.

The V gene is TRBV28, the J gene TRBJ2-1; a possible D gene is TRBD2 (6 bases). The CDR3 is 12 residues long. Trimming stripped 8 bases from V and 4 bases from J, with 9 bases between. Germline CDR1 is MDHEN and CDR2 is SYDVKM. CDR3 in DNA: TGTGCCAGCGGTGGGGGGTACAATGAGCAGTTCTTC. Its protein product is CASGGGYNEQFF.

V gene TRBV6-5 combines with J gene TRBJ1-2; D gene uncertain. Germline-derived CDR1 and CDR2 are MNHEY and SVGAGI. The CDR3 sequence is 12 residues long. V shed 7 bases and J shed 3 bases, with 9 bases lying between them. Written as DNA, the CDR3 is TGTGCCAGCATCTCGGAAGACTATGGCTACACCTTC. Translation gives CASISEDYGYTF.

The rearrangement uses TRBV5-1 and TRBJ1-4, with 9 bases that match TRBD1. Trimming took 4 bases from V and 6 from J; bases not matched to a gene: 4. This CDR3 has 14 residues. CDR1 is SGHRS, CDR2 YFSETQ, per germline. In DNA, the CDR3 is TGCGCCAGCAGCCGGACAGGGGCTGATGAAAAACTGTTTTTT. Translated, it gives CASSRTGADEKLFF. The full variable domain, completed using reference TRBV5-1 and TRBJ1-4, is KAGVTQTPRYLIKTRGQQVTLSCSPISGHRSVSWYQQTPGQGLQFLFEYFSETQRNKGNFPGRFSGRQFSNSRSEMNVSTLELGDSALYLCASSRTGADEKLFFGSGTQLSVL.

This chain joins TRBV28 and TRBJ2-3; either TRBD1 or TRBD2 may supply D (6 bases each). The CDR3 spans 15 residues. Per germline, CDR1 MDHEN and CDR2 SYDVKM. Between the trimmed V and J ends, which lost 2 bases and 5 bases, there was a span of 14 bases. The CDR3: CASSLRGNGGDTQYF. CDR3 DNA sequence: TGTGCCAGCAGTTTAAGGGGGAACGGGGGAGATACGCAGTATTTT.

V and J are TRBV7-2 and TRBJ2-7; 9 nucleotides align to TRBD2. Germline CDR1 is SGHTA and CDR2 is FQGNSA. CDR3 length: 15 residues. V lost 6 bases and J lost 1; bases outside the gene matches: 7. CDR3 protein: CASRETSGLSYEQYF. CDR3 DNA: TGTGCCAGCAGGGAGACTAGCGGACTATCCTACGAGCAGTACTTC.

This clone occurred a few times. V is TRBV5-4 and J is TRBJ2-5, with TRBD2 matching over 12 bases. The trim removed 2 bases at V and 6 bases at J, leaving 8 bases unmatched. Germline V CDR1 and CDR2: SGHNT, YYREEE (reference sequence). The CDR3 is 16 residues long. The CDR3 protein is CASSLASGGVKQTQYF. CDR3 DNA sequence: TGTGCCAGCAGCTTAGCTAGCGGGGGGGTTAAACAGACCCAGTACTTC.

This clone was seen just once. The gene calls are TRBV15 and TRBJ1-4; D might be TRBD1 (5 bases). With 5 bases removed from V and 0 bases from J, the gap between germline ends came to 10 bases. Per germline, CDR1 LNHNV and CDR2 YYDKDF (reference sequence). The CDR3 loop spans 15 amino acids. The CDR3 DNA reads TGTGCCACCAGCCCCGGGGGGACAACTAATGAAAAACTGTTTTTT. Protein: CATSPGGTTNEKLFF.

This clone was observed a few times. CDR3 DNA sequence: TGTGCCAGCAGCCAGCGAGCGCCGGGACAGGGAGTCGGAGGCTACACCTTC. This encodes CASSQRAPGQGVGGYTF. The chain recombines TRBV3-1 (or the pseudogene TRBV3-2) with TRBJ1-2, with 9 bases matching TRBD1. Per germline, CDR1 LGHDT and CDR2 YNNKEL (reference sequence). The CDR3 has 17 residues. Germline trimming cut 3 bases from V and 8 bases from J; bases unmatched to any gene: 16.

The chain joins TRBV5-5 to TRBJ1-1; D is undetermined. Trimming stripped 3 bases from V and 2 bases from J, with 11 bases between. CDR1 SGHKS and CDR2 YYEKEE come from the germline V gene (reference sequence). CDR3 length equals 14 residues. The CDR3 sequence: CASSYGVGNTEAFF. CDR3 coding DNA: TGTGCCAGCAGCTATGGGGTCGGTAACACTGAAGCTTTCTTT.

In this sample, this clone turned up a few times. This chain links TRBV18 with TRBJ1-1; a weak D match, TRBD1 (5 bases). Germline CDR1 and CDR2: KGHSH and LQKENI. V shed 3 bases and J shed 10 bases, with 12 bases lying between them. The CDR3 extends over 12 amino acids. This CDR3 is CASSPGEGAAFF. In nucleotides, the CDR3 is TGTGCCAGCTCACCGGGAGAAGGGGCAGCTTTCTTT. Looking up the rest from reference TRBV18 and TRBJ1-1 gives the full variable domain: NAGVMQNPRHLVRRRGQEARLRCSPMKGHSHVYWYRQLPEEGLKFMVYLQKENIIDESGMPKERFSAEFPKEGPSILRIQQVVRGDSAAYFCASSPGEGAAFFGQGTRLTVV.

V is TRBV29-1 and J is TRBJ1-4, with 7 bases identical to TRBD1. The germline V gene encodes CDR1 SQVTM and CDR2 ANQGSEA. V lost 6 bases to trimming and J lost 2 bases; unmatched junction nucleotides: 3. The CDR3 length is 13 residues. The CDR3 here is CSVTGVTNEKLFF. The CDR3 DNA is TGCAGCGTCACAGGGGTGACTAATGAAAAACTGTTTTTT.